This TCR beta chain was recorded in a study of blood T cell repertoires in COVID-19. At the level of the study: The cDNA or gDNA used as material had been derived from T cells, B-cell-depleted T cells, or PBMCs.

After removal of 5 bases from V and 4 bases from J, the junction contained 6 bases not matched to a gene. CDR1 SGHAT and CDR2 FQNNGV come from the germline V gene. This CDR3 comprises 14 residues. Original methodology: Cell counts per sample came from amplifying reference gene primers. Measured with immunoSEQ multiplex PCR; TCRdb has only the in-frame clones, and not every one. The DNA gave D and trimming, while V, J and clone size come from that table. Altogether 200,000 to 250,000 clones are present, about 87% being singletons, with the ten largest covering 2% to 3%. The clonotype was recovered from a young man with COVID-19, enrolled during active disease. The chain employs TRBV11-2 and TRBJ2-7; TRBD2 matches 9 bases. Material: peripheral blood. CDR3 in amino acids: CASSISGSLYEQYF. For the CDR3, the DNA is TGTGCCAGCAGCATTAGCGGGAGCCTGTACGAGCAGTACTTC.